The sequence of this T cell receptor (beta chain) was determined in a study of OX40 agonist ivuxolimab in advanced cancers. Sequencing used immunoSEQ multiplex PCR; TCRdb keeps in-frame clones, though not all of them. The profile shows 70,000 or so clones, about 86% of them singletons. Germline V gene sequence: CDR1 SGHTS, CDR2 YDEGEE. V was cut by 0 bases and J by 4 bases, with 10 bases left in between. The CDR3 extends over 14 amino acids. The receptor was derived from an adult with an advanced solid tumor such as melanoma, head and neck, liver or kidney cancer. Specimen: CD4+ or CD8+ T cells sorted from blood, collected in a trial of the OX40 agonist ivuxolimab. The V call is TRBV5-8, the J call TRBJ2-5; D is possibly TRBD2 (6 bases). CDR3 nucleotide sequence: TGTGCCAGCAGCTTGGGTCAGGGAGGAGAGACCCAGTACTTC. This translates into CASSLGQGGETQYF.